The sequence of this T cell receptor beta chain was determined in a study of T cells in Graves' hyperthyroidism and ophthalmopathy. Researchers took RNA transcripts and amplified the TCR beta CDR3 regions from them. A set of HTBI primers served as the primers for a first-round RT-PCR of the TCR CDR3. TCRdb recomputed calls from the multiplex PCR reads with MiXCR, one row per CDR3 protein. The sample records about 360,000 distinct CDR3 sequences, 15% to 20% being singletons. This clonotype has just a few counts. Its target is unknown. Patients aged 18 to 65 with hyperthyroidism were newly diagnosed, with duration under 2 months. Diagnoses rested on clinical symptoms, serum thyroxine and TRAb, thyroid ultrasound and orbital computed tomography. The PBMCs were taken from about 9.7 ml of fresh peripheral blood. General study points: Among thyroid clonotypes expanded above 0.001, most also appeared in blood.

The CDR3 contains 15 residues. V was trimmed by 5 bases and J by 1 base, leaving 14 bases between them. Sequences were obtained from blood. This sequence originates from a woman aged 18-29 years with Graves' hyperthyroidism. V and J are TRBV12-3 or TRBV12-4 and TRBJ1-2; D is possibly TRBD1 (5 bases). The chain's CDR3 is CASSARQNYNYGYTF. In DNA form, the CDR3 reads TGTGCCAGCAGTGCCAGACAGAATTATAACTATGGCTACACCTTC.